One sample yielded the 17 T cell receptor beta chains listed below, sequenced in a study of shared clonotypes between healthy human individuals. TCRdb's table, derived via immunoSEQ multiplex PCR, lists solely in-frame clones and lacks some. The table lists more than 2 million clones, approximately 95% of them singletons. The naive CD8 population came from CD45RO-negative cells selected for CCR7, without terminally differentiated effector memory CD45RA+ cells. Material for sequencing was naive CD8+ T cells sorted from blood. The receptor set was obtained from a man between 18 and 35 years old in good health.

The chain combines TRBV28 with TRBJ2-2; TRBD2 aligns across 7 bases. The CDR3 has 18 residues. Germline V gives CDR1 MDHEN, CDR2 SYDVKM. The trim removed 7 bases at V and 4 bases at J, leaving 18 bases unmatched. The CDR3 loop reads CASTPIPHGEGSTGELFF. CDR3 DNA: TGTGCCAGCACCCCTATCCCTCACGGGGAGGGGTCCACCGGGGAGCTGTTTTTT.

V usage is TRBV4-1 and J usage is TRBJ1-1; D is undetermined. The CDR3 runs to 14 residues. With 3 bases removed from V and 2 bases from J, the gap between germline ends came to 10 bases. Germline CDR1 MGHRA, CDR2 YSYEKL. CDR3 protein: CASSHQDGNTEAFF. The CDR3 DNA reads TGCGCCAGCAGCCACCAGGACGGCAACACTGAAGCTTTCTTT.

This chain's CDR3 is CASSADRDSGNTIYF. CDR3 coding DNA: TGTGCCAGCAGCGCGGACAGGGACTCTGGAAACACCATATATTTT. This chain uses TRBV9 with TRBJ1-3; TRBD1 matches 8 bases. Germline CDR1 SGDLS, CDR2 YYNGEE. The CDR3 contains 15 residues. J was trimmed by 0 bases and V by 3 bases; bases with no gene match: 2.

Note on this clone: Other nucleotide sequences from this sample produce the same CDR3. V gene TRBV28 combines with J gene TRBJ2-1; TRBD2 is a possible D gene (5 bases). Looked up from germline, CDR1 is MDHEN and CDR2 is SYDVKM. The ends were cut back, 6 bases at V and 5 bases at J, with 14 bases in the middle. CDR3 length: 14 residues. The CDR3 region is CASSLTGSNNEQFF. The DNA of the CDR3 is TGTGCCAGCAGCCTCACGGGGTCGAACAATGAGCAGTTCTTC.

The V gene is TRBV7-6, the J gene TRBJ1-6; no clear D gene. There are 16 residues in the CDR3. V was shortened by 3 bases and J by 7 bases, with 16 bases between the two germline ends. Germline V CDR1 and CDR2: SGHVS, FNYEAQ. The CDR3 nucleotides are TGTGCCAGCAGCTTCCATCCCGACCAATGGAATTCACCCCTCCACTTT. Translated: CASSFHPDQWNSPLHF. Filled out from reference TRBV7-6 and TRBJ1-6, the complete variable domain reads GAGVSQSPRYKVTKRGQDVALRCDPISGHVSLYWYRQALGQGPEFLTYFNYEAQQDKSGLPNDRFSAERPEGSISTLTIQRTEQRDSAMYRCASSFHPDQWNSPLHFGNGTRLTVT.

This clone was seen a single time. V is TRBV7-2 and J is TRBJ1-2; no definite D call. Germline V gene lookup returns CDR1 SGHTA and CDR2 FQGNSA. The CDR3 extends over 12 amino acids. V lost 7 bases and J 8 bases, leaving 14 bases between the germline ends. CDR3 nucleotide sequence: TGTGCCAGCACCCTCGTACCCCCGGGCTACACCTTC. It translates to CASTLVPPGYTF. The whole variable domain, filled in from reference TRBV7-2 and TRBJ1-2, reads GAGVSQSPSNKVTEKGKDVELRCDPISGHTALYWYRQSLGQGLEFLIYFQGNSAPDKSGLPSDRFSAERTGGSVSTLTIQRTQQEDSAVYLCASTLVPPGYTFGSGTRLTVV.

The rearrangement links TRBV5-8 to TRBJ2-7; no reliable D call. The CDR3 contains 14 residues. Trimming left V 2 bases short and J 0 bases short, with 9 bases between. Germline-derived CDR1 and CDR2 are SGHTS and YDEGEE. In DNA form, the CDR3 reads TGTGCCAGCAGCTTTCAGTTCCTCTCCTACGAGCAGTACTTC. Translation: CASSFQFLSYEQYF.

CDR3 coding DNA: TGCGCCAGCAGCCAAGAACATACAGCGAACACCGGGGAGCTGTTTTTT. It translates to CASSQEHTANTGELFF. The chain joins TRBV4-1 to TRBJ2-2, with D unclear. V lost 0 bases and J 0 bases, leaving 8 bases between the germline ends. Germline V gives CDR1 MGHRA, CDR2 YSYEKL. CDR3 length equals 16 residues.

Comment on this clone: Different DNA sequences within this sample yield the same CDR3. This chain connects TRBV30 to TRBJ1-3, with a possible D match to TRBD1 (5 bases). With 4 bases removed from V and 0 bases from J, the gap between germline ends came to 7 bases. The length of the CDR3 is 13 residues. The germline V gene has CDR1 GTSNPN and CDR2 SVGIG (reference sequence). The CDR3 is CAWTQGSGNTIYF. As DNA, the CDR3 is TGTGCCTGGACTCAGGGCTCTGGAAACACCATATATTTT. The full variable domain, rest sourced from reference TRBV30 and TRBJ1-3, is SQTIHQWPATLVQPVGSPLSLECTVEGTSNPNLYWYRQAAGRGLQLLFYSVGIGQISSEVPQNLSASRPQDRQFILSSKKLLLSDSGFYLCAWTQGSGNTIYFGEGSWLTVV.

V and J are TRBV6-1 and TRBJ1-5; D is perhaps TRBD1 (6 bases). V dropped 6 bases and J dropped 6 bases, with 18 bases sitting between them. Germline V CDR1 and CDR2: MNHNS, SASEGT. The CDR3 is 15 residues long. CDR3 sequence: CASSLRGGGGQPQHF. The CDR3 region has the DNA TGTGCCAGCAGCCTCCGAGGAGGAGGGGGTCAGCCCCAGCATTTT.

The chain combines TRBV13 with TRBJ2-1; 11 nucleotides align to TRBD1. The CDR3 spans 16 residues. Germline CDR1 is PRHDT and CDR2 is FYEKMQ (reference sequence). V was clipped by 0 bases and J by 7 bases; unmatched bases: 5. In nucleotides, the CDR3 is TGTGCCAGCAGCTTAGGCGGGACAGGGGGGCGGAATGAGCAGTTCTTC. It translates to CASSLGGTGGRNEQFF.

The chain links TRBV10-3 to TRBJ1-1; 9 bases are shared with TRBD1. V gave up 8 bases and J gave up 3 bases; unmatched junction bases: 13. Per germline, CDR1 ENHRY and CDR2 SYGVKD. The CDR3 runs to 16 residues. The CDR3: CAIGGENRGPHTEAFF. The DNA for the CDR3 is TGTGCCATCGGGGGAGAAAACAGGGGGCCACACACTGAAGCTTTCTTT.

The chain recombines TRBV29-1 with TRBJ1-2; 8 positions agree with TRBD1. Looked up from germline, CDR1 is SQVTM and CDR2 is ANQGSEA. The CDR3 sequence is 11 residues long. Unmatched junction bases numbered 6, after V lost 8 bases and J lost 7 bases. CDR3 loop: CSSTGAFGYTF. The CDR3 DNA reads TGCAGCTCGACAGGGGCCTTTGGCTACACCTTC.

The chain joins TRBV30 to TRBJ1-1; D gene uncertain. The CDR3 extends over 14 amino acids. Germline values: CDR1 GTSNPN, CDR2 SVGIG (reference sequence). V dropped 4 bases and J dropped 0 bases, with 12 bases sitting between them. This CDR3 reads CAWTTGPMNTEAFF. DNA for the CDR3: TGTGCCTGGACAACCGGGCCCATGAACACTGAAGCTTTCTTT. Using reference TRBV30 and TRBJ1-1 for the parts outside the CDR3, the full variable domain is SQTIHQWPATLVQPVGSPLSLECTVEGTSNPNLYWYRQAAGRGLQLLFYSVGIGQISSEVPQNLSASRPQDRQFILSSKKLLLSDSGFYLCAWTTGPMNTEAFFGQGTRLTVV.

The chain employs TRBV30 and TRBJ2-1; 13 bases fit TRBD2. CDR3 length equals 17 residues. V lost 0 bases and J lost 10; bases outside the gene matches: 12. Per germline, CDR1 GTSNPN and CDR2 SVGIG (reference sequence). CDR3: CAWSVPEGGLAGDEQFF. The CDR3 DNA follows: TGTGCCTGGAGTGTACCCGAGGGAGGACTAGCGGGGGACGAGCAGTTCTTC.

The V and J genes are TRBV5-4 and TRBJ2-2; perhaps TRBD1 as D (5 bases). The CDR3 length is 14 residues. The V end was cut by 4 bases, the J end by 6 bases, with 13 bases between. Germline V gene lookup returns CDR1 SGHNT and CDR2 YYREEE (reference sequence). The CDR3 DNA follows: TGTGCCAGCAGCCTGGTAGGGGCTCCCGGGGAGCTGTTTTTT. This codes for CASSLVGAPGELFF.

On this clone: This CDR3 is also generated by other DNA sequences in the sample. V is TRBV4-1 and J is TRBJ2-7; D is undetermined. The germline V gene encodes CDR1 MGHRA and CDR2 YSYEKL. There are 13 residues in the CDR3. The V gene lost 1 base and the J gene lost 4 bases, with 8 bases spanning the gap. CDR3 protein: CASSQAKGYEQYF. As DNA, the CDR3 is TGCGCCAGCAGCCAAGCTAAAGGGTACGAGCAGTACTTC.